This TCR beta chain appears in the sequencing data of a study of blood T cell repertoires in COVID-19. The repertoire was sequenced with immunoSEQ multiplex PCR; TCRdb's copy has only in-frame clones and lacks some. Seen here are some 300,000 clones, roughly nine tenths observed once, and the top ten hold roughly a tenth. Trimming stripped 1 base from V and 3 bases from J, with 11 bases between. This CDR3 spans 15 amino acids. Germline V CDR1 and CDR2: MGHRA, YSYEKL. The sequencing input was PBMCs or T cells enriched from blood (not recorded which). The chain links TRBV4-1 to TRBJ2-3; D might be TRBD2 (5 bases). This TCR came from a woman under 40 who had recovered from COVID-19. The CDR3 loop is CASSQGGYLTDTQYF. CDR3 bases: TGCGCCAGCAGCCAAGGCGGGTATCTGACAGATACGCAGTATTTT.